This TCR beta chain comes out of a study of vaccination and CD4 T cells after COVID-19. Looking at the study overall: Six males and four females constituted the convalescent cohort, two of whom were Hispanic. Points from the study as a whole: A median of around 83% of reactive clones, in convalescent patients, became evident only post-vaccination.

Only a few counts were recorded for this clonotype. Its cognate antigen is unknown. Treatment denoted: roughly 10-day PBMC culture with coronavirus spike peptide pools or control peptides (ViraFEST assay). With the Oncomine TCR Beta short-read assay, DNA from cultured CD4+ T cells was sequenced. TCRdb re-analysed the PCR reads in MiXCR, keeping a single row per CDR3 protein. The sample consists of about 18,000 distinct CDR3 sequences, 40% to 50% of them appearing once. The V and J ends lost 6 bases and 1 base, in that order; junction bases with no gene match: 7. CDR3 size: 15 residues. CDR1 is MDHEN, CDR2 SYDVKM, per germline.

The material sequenced was CD4+ T cells from blood, cultured in vitro, taken after SARS-CoV-2 vaccination. This rearrangement joins TRBV28 to TRBJ2-7; 9 nucleotides agree with TRBD1. The source is a human donor who had recovered from COVID-19. The CDR3 reads CASRKRQGVSYEQYF. The CDR3 DNA reads as TGTGCCAGCAGAAAACGACAGGGGGTGTCCTACGAGCAGTACTTC. The whole variable domain, filled in from reference TRBV28 and TRBJ2-7, reads DVKVTQSSRYLVKRTGEKVFLECVQDMDHENMFWYRQDPGLGLRLIYFSYDVKMKEKGDIPEGYSVSREKKERFSLILESASTNQTSMYLCASRKRQGVSYEQYFGPGTRLTVT.